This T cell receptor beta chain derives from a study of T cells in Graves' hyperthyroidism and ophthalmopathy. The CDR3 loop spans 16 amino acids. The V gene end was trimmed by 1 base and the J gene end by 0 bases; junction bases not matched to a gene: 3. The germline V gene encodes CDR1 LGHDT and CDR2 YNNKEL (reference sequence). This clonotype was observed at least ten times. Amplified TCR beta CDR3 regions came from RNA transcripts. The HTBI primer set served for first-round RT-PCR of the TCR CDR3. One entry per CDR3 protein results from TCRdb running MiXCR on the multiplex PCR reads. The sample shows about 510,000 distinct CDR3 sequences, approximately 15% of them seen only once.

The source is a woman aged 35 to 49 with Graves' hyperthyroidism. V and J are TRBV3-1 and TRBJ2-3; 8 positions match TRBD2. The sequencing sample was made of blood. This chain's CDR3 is CASSQASSGSTDTQYF. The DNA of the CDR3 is TGTGCCAGCAGCCAAGCCTCTAGCGGGAGCACAGATACGCAGTATTTT.